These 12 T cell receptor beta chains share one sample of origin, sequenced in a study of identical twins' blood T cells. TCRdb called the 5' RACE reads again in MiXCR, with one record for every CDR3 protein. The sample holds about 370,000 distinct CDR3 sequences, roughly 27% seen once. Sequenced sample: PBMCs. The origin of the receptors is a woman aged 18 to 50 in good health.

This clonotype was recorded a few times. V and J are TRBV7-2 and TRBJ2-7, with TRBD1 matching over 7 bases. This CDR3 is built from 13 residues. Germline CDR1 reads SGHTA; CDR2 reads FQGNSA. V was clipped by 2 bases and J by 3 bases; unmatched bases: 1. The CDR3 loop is CASSLWTGYEQYF. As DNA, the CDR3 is TGTGCCAGCAGCTTATGGACAGGCTACGAGCAGTACTTC.

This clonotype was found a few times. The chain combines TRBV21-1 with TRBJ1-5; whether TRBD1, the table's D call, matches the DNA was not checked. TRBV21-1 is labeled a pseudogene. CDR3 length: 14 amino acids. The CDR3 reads CASSRDGINQPQHF. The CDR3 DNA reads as TGTGCCAGCAGCAGGGACGGAATCAATCAGCCCCAGCATTTT.

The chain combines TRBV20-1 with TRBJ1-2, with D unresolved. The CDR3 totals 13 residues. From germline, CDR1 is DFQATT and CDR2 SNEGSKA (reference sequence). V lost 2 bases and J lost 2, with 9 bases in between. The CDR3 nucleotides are TGCAGTGCTAGACCTGGAGGAAACTATGGCTACACCTTC. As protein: CSARPGGNYGYTF.

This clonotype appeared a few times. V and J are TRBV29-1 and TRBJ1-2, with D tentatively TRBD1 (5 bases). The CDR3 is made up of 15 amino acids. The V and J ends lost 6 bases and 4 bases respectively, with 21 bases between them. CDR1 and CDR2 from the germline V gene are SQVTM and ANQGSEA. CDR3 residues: CSVLGSGTEPYGYTF. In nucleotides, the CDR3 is TGCAGCGTGCTAGGCTCCGGGACGGAGCCCTATGGCTACACCTTC.

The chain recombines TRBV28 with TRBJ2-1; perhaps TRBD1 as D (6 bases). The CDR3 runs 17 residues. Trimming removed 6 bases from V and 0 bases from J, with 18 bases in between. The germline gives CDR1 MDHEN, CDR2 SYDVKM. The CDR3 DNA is TGTGCCAGCAGCCACAGGGCTTTAAGAGCCTCCTACAATGAGCAGTTCTTC. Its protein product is CASSHRALRASYNEQFF.

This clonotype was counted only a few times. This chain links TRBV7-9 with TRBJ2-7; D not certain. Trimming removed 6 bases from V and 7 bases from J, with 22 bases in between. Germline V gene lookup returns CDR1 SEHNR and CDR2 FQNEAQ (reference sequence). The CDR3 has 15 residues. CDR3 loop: CASSSGSRSLGEQYF. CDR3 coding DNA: TGTGCCAGCAGTTCTGGGTCTAGGTCCCTGGGAGAGCAGTACTTC.

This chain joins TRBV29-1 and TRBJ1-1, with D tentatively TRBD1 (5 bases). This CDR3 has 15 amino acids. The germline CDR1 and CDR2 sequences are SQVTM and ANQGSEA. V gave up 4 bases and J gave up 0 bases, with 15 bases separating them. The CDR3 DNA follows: TGCAGCGTTGCCTTAGCGGGGCAGATGAACACTGAAGCTTTCTTT. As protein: CSVALAGQMNTEAFF.

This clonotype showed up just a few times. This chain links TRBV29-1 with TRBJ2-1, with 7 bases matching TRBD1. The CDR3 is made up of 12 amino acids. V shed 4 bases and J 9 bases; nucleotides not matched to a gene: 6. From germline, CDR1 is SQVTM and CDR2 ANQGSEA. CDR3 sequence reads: CSVAKGAIEQFF. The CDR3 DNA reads TGCAGCGTTGCCAAGGGGGCCATTGAGCAGTTCTTC.

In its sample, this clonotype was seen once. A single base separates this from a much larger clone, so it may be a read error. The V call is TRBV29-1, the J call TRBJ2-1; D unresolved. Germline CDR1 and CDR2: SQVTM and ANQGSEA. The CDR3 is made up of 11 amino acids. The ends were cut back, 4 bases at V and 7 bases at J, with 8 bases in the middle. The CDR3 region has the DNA TGCAGCGTTGGCGCAAAGAATGAGCAGTTCTTC. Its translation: CSVGAKNEQFF.

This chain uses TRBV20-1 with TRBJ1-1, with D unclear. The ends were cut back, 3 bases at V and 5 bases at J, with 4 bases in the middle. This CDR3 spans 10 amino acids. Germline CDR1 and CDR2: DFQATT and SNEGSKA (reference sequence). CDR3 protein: CSARATEAFF. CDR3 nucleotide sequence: TGCAGTGCTAGGGCAACTGAAGCTTTCTTT.

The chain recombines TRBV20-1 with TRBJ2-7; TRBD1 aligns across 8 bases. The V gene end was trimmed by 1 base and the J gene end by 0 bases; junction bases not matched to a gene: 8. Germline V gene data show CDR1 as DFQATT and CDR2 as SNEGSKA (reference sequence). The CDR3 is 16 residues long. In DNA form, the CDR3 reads TGCAGTGCTAGAGTTAGGAGAGGACAGGGCTCCTACGAGCAGTACTTC. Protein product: CSARVRRGQGSYEQYF.

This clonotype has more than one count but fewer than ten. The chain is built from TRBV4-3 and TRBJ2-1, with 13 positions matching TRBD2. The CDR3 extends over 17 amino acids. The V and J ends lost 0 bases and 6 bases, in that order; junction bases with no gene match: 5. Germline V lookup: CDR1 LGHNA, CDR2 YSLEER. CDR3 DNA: TGCGCCAGCAGCCAAGAGACGGGACTAGCGGGGACCAATGAGCAGTTCTTC. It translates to CASSQETGLAGTNEQFF.